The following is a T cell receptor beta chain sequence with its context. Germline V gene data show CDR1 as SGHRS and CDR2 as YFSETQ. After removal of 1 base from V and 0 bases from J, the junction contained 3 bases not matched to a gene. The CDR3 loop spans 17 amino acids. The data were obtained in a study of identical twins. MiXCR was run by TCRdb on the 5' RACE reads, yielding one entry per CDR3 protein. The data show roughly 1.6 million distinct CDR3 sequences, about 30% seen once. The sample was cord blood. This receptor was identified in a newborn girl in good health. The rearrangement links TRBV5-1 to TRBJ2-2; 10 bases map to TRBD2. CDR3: CASSLLSGRANTGELFF. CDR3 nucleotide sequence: TGCGCCAGCAGCTTGTTGAGCGGGAGGGCGAACACCGGGGAGCTGTTTTTT.